Listed below are T cell receptor beta chains from one sample, sequenced in a study of cytomegalovirus exposure and HLA in healthy donors. The data were produced by immunoSEQ multiplex PCR, yet TCRdb's version contains in-frame clones alone and is incomplete. In the table there are some 140,000 clones, around three quarters of which are singletons. The sequenced material came from PBMCs. These receptors were obtained from a man between 25 and 39 years old in good health. The CDR3 runs from the conserved cysteine through the conserved F or W.

j_gene	len	v_gene	CDR3aa
TRBJ2-5	16	TRBV4-1	CASSHLGRDSQETQYF
TRBJ2-7	14	TRBV11-2	CASSLWAGGGEQYF
TRBJ1-1	16	TRBV5-4	CASSLGGRGWYTEAFF
TRBJ2-2	15	TRBV29-1	CSVHGREGGTGELFF
TRBJ2-6	17	TRBV2	CASSDYYGRSGANVLTF
TRBJ1-6	13	TRBV6-1	CASSEAGGSPLHF
TRBJ1-1	12	TRBV7-8	CASSPTGTEAFF
TRBJ1-1	15	TRBV5-1	CASSPLSGGNTEAFF
TRBJ2-7	15	TRBV5-1	CASSPYRGRSYEQYF
NA	15	TRBV6-5	CASSYDGTGGYEQYF
TRBJ2-7	15	TRBV27	CASGLELAGGQEQYF
TRBJ2-1	17	TRBV2	CASSQPGHPGLAGVLFF
TRBJ2-7	14	TRBV7-2	CASSVGTVSYEQYF
TRBJ2-7	14	TRBV11-3	CASSPRGLTYEQYF
TRBJ1-1	13	TRBV7-3	CASSFSPNTEAFF
TRBJ2-1	16	TRBV7-2	CASSLAWRSRGNEQFF
TRBJ2-1	13	TRBV30	CAWSVGAYDEQFF
TRBJ2-1	14	TRBV6-1	CASSVRDRDNEQFF
TRBJ1-1	13	TRBV19	CASSMTGTAEAFF
TRBJ2-7	16	TRBV14	CASSPMGALRSYEQYF
TRBJ2-1	14	TRBV27	CASSPGTGFGEQFF
TRBJ2-1	17	TRBV9	CASSQSRYRSSYNEQFF
TRBJ1-4	15	TRBV9	CASSPTGGKNEKLFF
TRBJ1-4	14	TRBV10-3	CAIGGGATNEKLFF
TRBJ1-1	18	TRBV23-1	CASSHTHRTIPVDTEAFF